The clone carrying this T cell receptor beta chain has a count of ten or more. The antigen remains unidentified. This sample is part of a study of blood T cells in healthy people across ages. Study-level points and caveats: Per million T cells, the diversity of TCR beta decreased roughly linearly as age advanced.

The study recruited healthy Caucasian donors from Russia who were aged about 6 to 90. Through a sample-barcoded 5' primer and a J-beta primer mix, a second PCR was run for roughly 6 to 11 cycles. Each CDR3 protein is one row after TCRdb ran MiXCR on the 5' RACE reads. The table records 1.6 million or so distinct CDR3 sequences, roughly 32% of them present only once. This CDR3 has 17 amino acids. The germline V gene encodes CDR1 MNHEY and CDR2 SMNVEV (reference sequence). J was trimmed by 2 bases and V by 6 bases; bases with no gene match: 10. The source material was blood. The sequence derives from a woman in her twenties or thirties in good health. The chain recombines TRBV27 with TRBJ2-6; 7 bases map to TRBD1. For the CDR3, the DNA is TGTGCCAGCAGCCAGACAAGAGGGGGCGCTGGGGCCAACGTCCTGACTTTC. Protein product: CASSQTRGGAGANVLTF.